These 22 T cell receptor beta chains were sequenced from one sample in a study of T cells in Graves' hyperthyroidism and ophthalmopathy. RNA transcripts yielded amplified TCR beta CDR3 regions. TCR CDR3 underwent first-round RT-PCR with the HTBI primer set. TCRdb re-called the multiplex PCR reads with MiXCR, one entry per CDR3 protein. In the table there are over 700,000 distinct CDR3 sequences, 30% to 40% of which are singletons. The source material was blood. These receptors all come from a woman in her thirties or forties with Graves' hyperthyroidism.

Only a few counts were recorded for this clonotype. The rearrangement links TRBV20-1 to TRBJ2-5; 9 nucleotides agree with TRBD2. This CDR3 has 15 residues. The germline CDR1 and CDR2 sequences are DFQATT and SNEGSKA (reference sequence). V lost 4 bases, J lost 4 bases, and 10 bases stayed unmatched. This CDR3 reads CSAMGLAGIGETQYF. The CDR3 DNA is TGCAGTGCTATGGGGCTAGCGGGAATCGGAGAGACCCAGTACTTC.

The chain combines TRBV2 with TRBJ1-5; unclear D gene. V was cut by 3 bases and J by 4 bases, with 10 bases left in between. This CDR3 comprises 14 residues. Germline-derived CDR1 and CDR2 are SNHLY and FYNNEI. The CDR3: CASSEKVLNQPQHF. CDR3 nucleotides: TGTGCCAGCAGTGAGAAGGTCCTAAATCAGCCCCAGCATTTT.

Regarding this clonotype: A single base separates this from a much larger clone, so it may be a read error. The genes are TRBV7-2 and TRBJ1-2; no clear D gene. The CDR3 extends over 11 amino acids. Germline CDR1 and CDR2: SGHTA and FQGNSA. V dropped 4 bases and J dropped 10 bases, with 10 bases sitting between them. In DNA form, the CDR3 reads TGTGCCAGCAGCTCCCTCGGTGCCTACACCTTC. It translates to CASSSLGAYTF.

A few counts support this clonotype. The CDR3 sequence: CASSPRDRGRNQPQHF. The CDR3 bases are TGTGCCAGCAGTCCCAGAGACAGGGGTAGGAATCAGCCCCAGCATTTT. V gene TRBV6-1 combines with J gene TRBJ1-5, with TRBD1 matching 8 bases. Per germline, CDR1 MNHNS and CDR2 SASEGT. The CDR3 is 16 amino acids. V lost 5 bases to trimming and J lost 4 bases; unmatched junction nucleotides: 10.

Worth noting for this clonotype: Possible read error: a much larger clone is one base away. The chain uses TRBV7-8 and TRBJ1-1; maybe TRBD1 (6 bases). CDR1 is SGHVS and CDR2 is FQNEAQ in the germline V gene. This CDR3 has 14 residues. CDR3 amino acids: CASSPTGGATQAFF. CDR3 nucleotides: TGTGCCAGCAGTCCTACGGGGGGGGCCACTCAAGCTTTCTTT.

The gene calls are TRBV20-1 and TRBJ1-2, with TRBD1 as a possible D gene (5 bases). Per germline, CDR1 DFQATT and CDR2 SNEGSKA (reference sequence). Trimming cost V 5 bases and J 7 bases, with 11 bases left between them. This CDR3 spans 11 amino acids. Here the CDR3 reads CSAPEGAGYTF. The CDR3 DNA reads TGCAGTGCTCCGGAAGGGGCTGGCTACACCTTC.

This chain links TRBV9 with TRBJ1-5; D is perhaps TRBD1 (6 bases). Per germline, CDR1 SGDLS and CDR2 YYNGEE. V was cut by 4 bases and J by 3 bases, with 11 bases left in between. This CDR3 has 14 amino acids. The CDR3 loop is CASSKDSNNQPQHF. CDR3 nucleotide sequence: TGTGCCAGCAGCAAGGACAGTAACAATCAGCCCCAGCATTTT.

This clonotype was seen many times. This CDR3 is CSITRTATGELFF. The CDR3 DNA follows: TGCAGCATAACCAGGACTGCTACCGGGGAGCTGTTTTTT. The V gene is TRBV29-1, the J gene TRBJ2-2; perhaps TRBD2 as D (5 bases). CDR3 length: 13 residues. The V end lost 8 bases, the J end lost 5 bases, and 15 bases lay between the germline ends. In germline, CDR1 is SQVTM, CDR2 ANQGSEA.

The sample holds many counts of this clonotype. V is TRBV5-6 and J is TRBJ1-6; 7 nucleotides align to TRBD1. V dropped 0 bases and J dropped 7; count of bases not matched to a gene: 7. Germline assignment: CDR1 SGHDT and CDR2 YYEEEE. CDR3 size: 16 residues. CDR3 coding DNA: TGTGCCAGCAGCTTGGATCAGGGGGTATACAATTCACCCCTCCACTTT. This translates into CASSLDQGVYNSPLHF.

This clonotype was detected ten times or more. CDR3 sequence reads: CASSLAGHRTEAFF. The CDR3 bases are TGTGCCAGCAGCCTCGCAGGGCACAGGACTGAAGCTTTCTTT. The chain recombines TRBV7-2 with TRBJ1-1; a possible D gene is TRBD1 (5 bases). Trimming removed 5 bases from V and 5 bases from J, with 15 bases in between. Germline-derived CDR1 and CDR2 are SGHTA and FQGNSA. The length of the CDR3 is 14 residues.

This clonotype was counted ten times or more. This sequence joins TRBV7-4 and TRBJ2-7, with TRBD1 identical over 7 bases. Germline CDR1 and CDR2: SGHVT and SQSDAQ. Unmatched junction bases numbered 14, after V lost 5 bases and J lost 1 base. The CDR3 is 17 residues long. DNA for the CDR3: TGTGCCAGCAGCCTACCCCCTCCGGACAGGCCTTCCTACGAGCAGTACTTC. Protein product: CASSLPPPDRPSYEQYF.

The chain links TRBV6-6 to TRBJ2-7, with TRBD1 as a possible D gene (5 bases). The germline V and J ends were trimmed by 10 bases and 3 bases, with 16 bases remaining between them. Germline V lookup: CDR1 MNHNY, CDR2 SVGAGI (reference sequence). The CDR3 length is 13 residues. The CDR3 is CAIKKGESYEQYF. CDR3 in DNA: TGTGCCATCAAGAAAGGGGAAAGCTACGAGCAGTACTTC.

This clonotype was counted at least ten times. This CDR3 is CASSGWGRGGETQYF. The CDR3 region has the DNA TGTGCCAGCAGTGGATGGGGGCGCGGGGGGGAGACCCAGTACTTC. The V call is TRBV2, the J call TRBJ2-5; 8 bases agree with TRBD2. CDR3 length equals 15 residues. V was pared by 4 bases and J by 5 bases, with 9 bases of the junction left unmatched. Germline V lookup: CDR1 SNHLY, CDR2 FYNNEI.

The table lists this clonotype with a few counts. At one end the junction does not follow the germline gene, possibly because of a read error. The CDR3 DNA reads as TGTGCCAGCAGTTCTGGAGTCACCGGGGAGCTGTTTTTT. Its protein product is CASSSGVTGELFF. The rearrangement uses TRBV10-3 and TRBJ2-2; no firm D call. The CDR3 has 13 residues. Germline CDR1 and CDR2: ENHRY and SYGVKD.

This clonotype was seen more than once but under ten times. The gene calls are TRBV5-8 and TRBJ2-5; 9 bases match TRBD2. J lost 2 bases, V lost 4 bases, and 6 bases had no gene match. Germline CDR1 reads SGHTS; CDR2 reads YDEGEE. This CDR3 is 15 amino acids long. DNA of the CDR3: TGTGCCAGCAGCGACCTGACTAGCGGTCAAGAGACCCAGTACTTC. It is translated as CASSDLTSGQETQYF.

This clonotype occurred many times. DNA for the CDR3: TGTGCCAGCAGCCACCGCGAACGCGAGCAGTACTTC. Its translation: CASSHREREQYF. The chain combines TRBV5-6 with TRBJ2-7; D uncertain. Germline V lookup: CDR1 SGHDT, CDR2 YYEEEE. V lost 4 bases to trimming and J lost 6 bases, with 11 bases between them. The CDR3 contains 12 residues.

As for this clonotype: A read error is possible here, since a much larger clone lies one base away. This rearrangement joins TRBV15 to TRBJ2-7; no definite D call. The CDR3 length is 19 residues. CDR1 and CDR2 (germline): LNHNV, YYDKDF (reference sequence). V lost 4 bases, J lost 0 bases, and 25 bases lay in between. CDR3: CATSIHNPTIPSGSYEQYF. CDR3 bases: TGTGCCACCAGCATCCACAATCCTACAATCCCTTCAGGCTCCTACGAGCAGTACTTC.

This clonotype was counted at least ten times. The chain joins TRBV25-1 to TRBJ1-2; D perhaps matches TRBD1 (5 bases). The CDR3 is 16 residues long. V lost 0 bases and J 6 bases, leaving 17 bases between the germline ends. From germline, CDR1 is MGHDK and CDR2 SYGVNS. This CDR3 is CASSEYFSQGFNGYTF. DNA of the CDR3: TGTGCCAGCAGTGAATATTTCAGTCAGGGATTTAATGGCTACACCTTC.

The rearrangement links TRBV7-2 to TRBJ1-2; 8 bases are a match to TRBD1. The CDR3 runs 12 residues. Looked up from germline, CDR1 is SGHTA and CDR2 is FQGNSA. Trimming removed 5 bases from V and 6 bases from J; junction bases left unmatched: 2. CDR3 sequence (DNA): TGTGCCAGCAGCGACAGGGGACATGGCTACACCTTC. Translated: CASSDRGHGYTF.

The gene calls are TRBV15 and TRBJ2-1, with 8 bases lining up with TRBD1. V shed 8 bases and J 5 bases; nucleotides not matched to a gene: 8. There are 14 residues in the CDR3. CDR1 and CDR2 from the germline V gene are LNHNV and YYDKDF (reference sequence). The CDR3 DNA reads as TGTGCCACCTCTCTGGACAGGGCGAACAATGAGCAGTTCTTC. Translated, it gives CATSLDRANNEQFF.

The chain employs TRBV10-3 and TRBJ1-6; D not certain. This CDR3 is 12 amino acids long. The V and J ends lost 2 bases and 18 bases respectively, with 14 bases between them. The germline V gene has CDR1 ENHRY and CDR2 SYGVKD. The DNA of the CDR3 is TGTGCCATCAGTGAGGCTCGCGGGTCCCCCCACTTT. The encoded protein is CAISEARGSPHF.

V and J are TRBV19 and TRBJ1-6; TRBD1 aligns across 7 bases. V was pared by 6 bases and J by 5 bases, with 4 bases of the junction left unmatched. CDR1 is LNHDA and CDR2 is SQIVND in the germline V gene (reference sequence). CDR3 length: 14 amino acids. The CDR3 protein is CASRWTGDNSPLHF. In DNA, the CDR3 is TGTGCCAGTAGGTGGACAGGAGATAATTCACCCCTCCACTTT.